The following is a T cell receptor (beta chain) sequence with its context. This record belongs to a study of blood T cell repertoires in COVID-19. In the study's own analysis: Reference gene primer amplification gave estimated nucleated cell counts. The method was immunoSEQ multiplex PCR; TCRdb's version includes in-frame clones alone and lacks a portion of them. From that table come the V and J calls and clone size; the DNA was used to work out D and trimming. The sample shows approximately 210,000 clones, 70% to 90% of them seen only once. Germline-derived CDR1 and CDR2 are SQVTM and ANQGSEA. Trimming at V came to 6 bases and at J to 1 base, leaving 2 bases not matched to a gene. This CDR3 is 13 amino acids long.

The sequenced sample consisted of peripheral blood. The chain joins TRBV29-1 to TRBJ2-3; 9 nucleotides line up with TRBD1. The sequence came from a middle-aged woman with acute or convalescent COVID-19. CDR3 nucleotide sequence: TGCAGCGTCACAGGGGGCGGCACAGATACGCAGTATTTT. It is translated as CSVTGGGTDTQYF.